The source of this T cell receptor beta chain is a study of blood T cell repertoires in COVID-19. Background on the study: Donors in the United States, Italy and Spain gave samples during acute or convalescent COVID-19. Nucleic acid was either cDNA or gDNA, and it came from T cells, B-cell-depleted T cells, or PBMCs.

Original data processing: Counts of nucleated cells, estimated from reference gene primer amplification, were obtained. Libraries were prepared by immunoSEQ multiplex PCR; TCRdb keeps only in-frame clonotypes and omits some of them. That table gives V, J and clone size, and the DNA gave D and trimming. The sample lists about 140,000 clones; 70% to 80% were seen once. Germline V lookup: CDR1 LNHDA, CDR2 SQIVND (reference sequence). V was shortened by 6 bases and J by 2 bases, with 15 bases between the two germline ends. This CDR3 region has 15 residues. The chain has TRBV19 and TRBJ2-3; D not resolved. This clonotype was obtained from a man aged 50 or older with acute or convalescent COVID-19. Sequencing input: peripheral blood. The CDR3 is CASSLSHMATDTQYF. In DNA, the CDR3 is TGTGCCAGTAGCCTGTCCCACATGGCCACAGATACGCAGTATTTT.